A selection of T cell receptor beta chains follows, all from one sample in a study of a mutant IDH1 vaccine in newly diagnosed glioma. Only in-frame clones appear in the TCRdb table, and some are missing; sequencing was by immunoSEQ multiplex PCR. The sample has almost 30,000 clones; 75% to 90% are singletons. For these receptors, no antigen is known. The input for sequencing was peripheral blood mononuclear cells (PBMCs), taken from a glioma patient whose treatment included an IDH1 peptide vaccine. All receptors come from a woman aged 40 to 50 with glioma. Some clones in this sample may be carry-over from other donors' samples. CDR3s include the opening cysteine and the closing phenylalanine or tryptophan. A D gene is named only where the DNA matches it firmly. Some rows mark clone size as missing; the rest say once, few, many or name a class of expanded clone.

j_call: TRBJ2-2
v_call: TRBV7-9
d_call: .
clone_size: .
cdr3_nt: TGTGCCAGCAGCTTAGCGGGCCTATCCCCTGGGGAGCTGTTTTTT
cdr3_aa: CASSLAGLSPGELFF

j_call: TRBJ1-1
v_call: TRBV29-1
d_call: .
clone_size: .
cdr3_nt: TGCAGCGTGTTTTTTGACCGAACTGAAGCTTTCTTT
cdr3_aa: CSVFFDRTEAFF

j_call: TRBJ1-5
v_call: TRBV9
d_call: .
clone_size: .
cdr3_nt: TGTGCCAGCAGCGTAGGCGTGCATAGCAATCAGCCCCAGCATTTT
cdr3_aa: CASSVGVHSNQPQHF

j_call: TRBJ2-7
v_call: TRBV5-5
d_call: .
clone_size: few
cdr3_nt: TGTGCCAGCAGCTTTGGGAGTTCCTACGAGCAGTACTTC
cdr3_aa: CASSFGSSYEQYF

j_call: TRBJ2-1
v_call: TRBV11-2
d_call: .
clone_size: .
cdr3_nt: TGTGCCAGCAGCATTCGGGGGAATGAGCAGTTCTTC
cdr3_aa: CASSIRGNEQFF

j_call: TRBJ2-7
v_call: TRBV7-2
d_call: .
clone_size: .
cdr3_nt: TGTGCCAGCAGCCCGATCGGACAGCCGATACGCGAGCAGTACTTC
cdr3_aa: CASSPIGQPIREQYF

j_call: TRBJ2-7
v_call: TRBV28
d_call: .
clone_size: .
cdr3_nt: TGTGCCAGCAGTTTATCCGGACAGTTTGGATCGCAGCAGTACTTC
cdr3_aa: CASSLSGQFGSQQYF

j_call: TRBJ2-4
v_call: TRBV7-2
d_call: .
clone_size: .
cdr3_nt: TGTGCCAGCAGCGCCGGTCCGGGGTTCAAAAACATTCAGTACTTC
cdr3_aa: CASSAGPGFKNIQYF

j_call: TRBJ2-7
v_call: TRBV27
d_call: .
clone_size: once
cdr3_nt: TGTGCCAGCAGTTTCCGCAGGGGGGGGGCCTCCTACGAGCAGTACTTC
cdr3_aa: CASSFRRGGASYEQYF

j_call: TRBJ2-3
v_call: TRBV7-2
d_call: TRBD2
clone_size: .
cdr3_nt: TGTGCCAGCAGCTTAAAATCTAGCGGAGGCACAGATACGCAGTATTTT
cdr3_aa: CASSLKSSGGTDTQYF

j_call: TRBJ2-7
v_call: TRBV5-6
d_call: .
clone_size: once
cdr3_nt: TGTGCCAGCAGCTTGGACTACGAGCAGTACTTC
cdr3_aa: CASSLDYEQYF

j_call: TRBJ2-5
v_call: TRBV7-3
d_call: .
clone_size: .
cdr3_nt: TGTGCCAGCAGCTCGGACTGGCAAGAGACCCAGTACTTC
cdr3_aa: CASSSDWQETQYF

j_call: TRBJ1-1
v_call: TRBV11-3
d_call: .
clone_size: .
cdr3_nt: TGTGCCAGCAGCTTAGACGGGGGTGGGACTGAAGCTTTCTTT
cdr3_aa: CASSLDGGGTEAFF

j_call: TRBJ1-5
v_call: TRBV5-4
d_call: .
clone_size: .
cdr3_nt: TGTGCCAGCAGCCCTGAAGGGAATAGCAATCAGCCCCAGCATTTT
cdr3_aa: CASSPEGNSNQPQHF

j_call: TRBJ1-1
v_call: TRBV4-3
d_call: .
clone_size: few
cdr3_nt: TGCGCCAGCAGCAATCTGAACACTGAAGCTTTCTTT
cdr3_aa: CASSNLNTEAFF

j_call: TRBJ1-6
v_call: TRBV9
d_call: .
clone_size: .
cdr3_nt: TGTGCCAGCAGCGGGGGGGCGACGGCGAAAAATTCACCCCTCCACTTT
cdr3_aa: CASSGGATAKNSPLHF

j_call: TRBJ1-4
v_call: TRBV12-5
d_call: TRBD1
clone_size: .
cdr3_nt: TGTGCTAGTGGTTTGTCCCGGGACAGGGGGGAAAAACTGTTTTTT
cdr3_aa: CASGLSRDRGEKLFF

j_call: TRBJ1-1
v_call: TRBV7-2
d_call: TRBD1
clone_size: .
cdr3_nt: TGTGCCAGCAGCTTAGCGAGTACAGGGGTTAACACTGAAGCTTTCTTT
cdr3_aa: CASSLASTGVNTEAFF

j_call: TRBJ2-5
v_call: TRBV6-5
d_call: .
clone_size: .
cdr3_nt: TGTGCCAGCAGTCAAGGGGTTGAAAAGACCCAGTACTTC
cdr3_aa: CASSQGVEKTQYF

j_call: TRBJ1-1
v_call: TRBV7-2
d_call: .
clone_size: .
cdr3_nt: TGTGCCAGCAGCTTAGGGGTTTCTATGAACACTGAAGCTTTCTTT
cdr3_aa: CASSLGVSMNTEAFF